One sample yielded the 26 T cell receptor beta chains listed below, sequenced in a study of OX40 agonist ivuxolimab in advanced cancers. Libraries were prepared by immunoSEQ multiplex PCR; TCRdb keeps only in-frame clonotypes and omits some of them. This sample has roughly 70,000 clones, with 85% found just once. This material consisted of CD4+ or CD8+ T cells sorted from blood, taken in a trial of the OX40 agonist ivuxolimab. The source of these receptors is an adult with an advanced solid tumor such as melanoma, head and neck, liver or kidney cancer.

This clone was observed a few times. The chain is built from TRBV30 and TRBJ2-3; D call uncertain. The CDR3 contains 13 residues. Germline values: CDR1 GTSNPN, CDR2 SVGIG (reference sequence). With 0 bases removed from V and 1 base from J, the gap between germline ends came to 5 bases. In DNA, the CDR3 is TGTGCCTGGAGTGTAGGTGGCACAGATACGCAGTATTTT. It translates to CAWSVGGTDTQYF. Full variable domain (missing parts from reference TRBV30 and TRBJ2-3): SQTIHQWPATLVQPVGSPLSLECTVEGTSNPNLYWYRQAAGRGLQLLFYSVGIGQISSEVPQNLSASRPQDRQFILSSKKLLLSDSGFYLCAWSVGGTDTQYFGPGTRLTVL.

The CDR3 sequence is CASSIDPTGLASYEQYF. DNA of the CDR3: TGTGCCAGTAGTATAGACCCCACGGGACTAGCATCCTACGAGCAGTACTTC. The chain combines TRBV19 with TRBJ2-7, with TRBD2 identical over 9 bases. The CDR3 totals 17 residues. Germline V gene sequence: CDR1 LNHDA, CDR2 SQIVND (reference sequence). The ends lost 0 bases at V and 1 base at J; junction bases unmatched: 7.

The CDR3 sequence is CASSLAGSDNSPLHF. CDR3 DNA sequence: TGCGCCAGCAGCTTGGCCGGGTCAGATAATTCACCCCTCCACTTT. This chain uses TRBV5-1 with TRBJ1-6; D remains ambiguous. V was pared by 0 bases and J by 5 bases, with 9 bases between. Germline V gives CDR1 SGHRS, CDR2 YFSETQ. The CDR3 is made up of 15 amino acids.

This clone showed up just a few times. V gene TRBV30 combines with J gene TRBJ1-1; a possible D gene is TRBD1 (6 bases). The CDR3 has 12 residues. CDR1 and CDR2 (germline): GTSNPN, SVGIG (reference sequence). V shed 2 bases and J shed 3 bases, with 7 bases lying between them. CDR3 protein: CAWSRQDTEAFF. DNA for the CDR3: TGTGCCTGGAGTCGACAGGACACTGAAGCTTTCTTT.

The chain has TRBV5-1 and TRBJ2-4; D is unclear. This CDR3 has 14 amino acids. V was clipped by 2 bases and J by 0 bases, with 6 bases between them. Per the germline V gene, CDR1 is SGHRS and CDR2 is YFSETQ. In nucleotides, the CDR3 is TGCGCCAGCAGCTTAGAGACAGCCAAAAACATTCAGTACTTC. Translation: CASSLETAKNIQYF.

V is TRBV19 and J is TRBJ2-1, with 14 bases aligning to TRBD2. The germline CDR1 and CDR2 sequences are LNHDA and SQIVND (reference sequence). The CDR3 sequence is 15 residues long. Trimming at V came to 8 bases and at J to 10 bases, leaving 10 bases not matched to a gene. The CDR3 nucleotides read TGTGCCAGTCACACGACTAGCGGGAGGGCCGGCGAGCAGTTCTTC. This gives the protein CASHTTSGRAGEQFF.

The gene calls are TRBV10-3 and TRBJ2-6; TRBD2 aligns across 16 bases. The junction had 7 bases not matched to a gene; V was cut back by 10 bases and J by 1 base. The V gene's germline CDR1 is ENHRY and CDR2 SYGVKD. The CDR3 is 18 residues long. The chain's CDR3 is CASAGTSGRGSGANVLTF. In nucleotides, the CDR3 is TGTGCCAGTGCCGGGACTAGCGGGAGGGGGTCTGGGGCCAACGTCCTGACTTTC.

V gene TRBV7-2 combines with J gene TRBJ1-2; D is undetermined. This CDR3 is built from 13 residues. The V and J ends lost 5 bases and 4 bases respectively, with 11 bases between them. CDR1 is SGHTA and CDR2 is FQGNSA in the germline V gene. CDR3 bases: TGTGCCAGCAGCCCTGACATAACCTATGGCTACACCTTC. This codes for CASSPDITYGYTF.

CDR3 loop: CASSLSRTGTTEAFF. In nucleotides, the CDR3 is TGTGCCAGCAGCTTATCACGGACAGGGACCACTGAAGCTTTCTTT. The J gene is TRBJ1-1, the V gene TRBV7-2, with 8 positions matching TRBD1. Germline V lookup: CDR1 SGHTA, CDR2 FQGNSA. The trim removed 2 bases at V and 4 bases at J, leaving 6 bases unmatched. CDR3 length: 15 amino acids.

This chain connects TRBV7-9 to TRBJ1-1; D ambiguous. The CDR3 length is 14 residues. Trimming stripped 1 base from V and 0 bases from J, with 6 bases between. CDR1 SEHNR and CDR2 FQNEAQ come from the germline V gene (reference sequence). CDR3 residues: CASSLGGLNTEAFF. CDR3 in DNA: TGTGCCAGCAGCTTAGGCGGATTGAACACTGAAGCTTTCTTT.

The DNA for the CDR3 is TGTGCCAGCATACGTCGGCAGGGAGACACTGAAGCTTTCTTT. The encoded protein is CASIRRQGDTEAFF. The chain has TRBV6-6 and TRBJ1-1, with D perhaps matching TRBD1 (5 bases). This CDR3 is built from 14 residues. With 7 bases removed from V and 3 bases from J, the gap between germline ends came to 15 bases. In germline, CDR1 is MNHNY, CDR2 SVGAGI (reference sequence).

J is TRBJ2-3 and V is TRBV7-2; D may be TRBD2 (6 bases). The CDR3 contains 14 residues. The V gene's germline CDR1 is SGHTA and CDR2 FQGNSA. The V end was cut by 1 base, the J end by 5 bases, with 10 bases between. CDR3 amino acids: CASSLVGAGDTQYF. The CDR3 nucleotides are TGTGCCAGCAGCTTAGTAGGAGCGGGAGATACGCAGTATTTT. Complete variable domain (other parts from reference TRBV7-2 and TRBJ2-3): GAGVSQSPSNKVTEKGKDVELRCDPISGHTALYWYRQSLGQGLEFLIYFQGNSAPDKSGLPSDRFSAERTGGSVSTLTIQRTQQEDSAVYLCASSLVGAGDTQYFGPGTRLTVL.

The chain uses TRBV6-5 and TRBJ1-6; D ambiguous. Germline V gene sequence: CDR1 MNHEY, CDR2 SVGAGI. The CDR3 extends over 13 amino acids. The V end lost 8 bases, the J end lost 4 bases, and 9 bases lay between the germline ends. The CDR3, as DNA: TGTGCCAGCTCCGGCGGGTATAATTCACCCCTCCACTTT. Protein sequence: CASSGGYNSPLHF.

The chain links TRBV7-2 to TRBJ1-1, with 10 bases fitting TRBD1. CDR3 length equals 14 residues. The ends lost 1 base at V and 7 bases at J; junction bases unmatched: 3. Germline loops: CDR1 SGHTA, CDR2 FQGNSA. Here the CDR3 reads CASSLGRTGGEAFF. CDR3 nucleotide sequence: TGTGCCAGCAGCTTAGGGAGGACAGGGGGTGAAGCTTTCTTT.

This clone was seen a handful of times. The V and J genes are TRBV5-1 and TRBJ2-3, with D possibly being TRBD1 (5 bases). The V and J ends lost 0 bases and 1 base respectively, with 9 bases between them. Germline V CDR1 and CDR2: SGHRS, YFSETQ. The CDR3 has 15 amino acids. DNA for the CDR3: TGCGCCAGCAGCTTGGGTACGACAGGCACAGATACGCAGTATTTT. Its translation is CASSLGTTGTDTQYF.

The V gene is TRBV30, the J gene TRBJ2-2; D perhaps matches TRBD2 (6 bases). The CDR3 has 13 amino acids. The V gene lost 4 bases and the J gene lost 7 bases, with 13 bases spanning the gap. Germline V gene sequence: CDR1 GTSNPN, CDR2 SVGIG (reference sequence). The CDR3 reads CAWTERANGELFF. The CDR3 coding sequence is TGTGCCTGGACGGAGCGGGCCAACGGGGAGCTGTTTTTT.

The table lists this clone with a count of one. The V and J genes are TRBV11-3 and TRBJ2-5; D may be TRBD1 (6 bases). The end of the DNA is better explained by TRBJ2-7, so the J call may be wrong. This CDR3 comprises 13 residues. The germline V gene has CDR1 SGHNT and CDR2 YENEEA. The DNA of the CDR3 is TGTGCCAGCAGCTCCAGGGGTACCTACGAGCAGTACTTC. This sequence encodes CASSSRGTYEQYF.

The rearrangement uses TRBV30 and TRBJ1-4; D gene unclear. Trimming cost V 5 bases and J 10 bases, with 11 bases left between them. CDR1 is GTSNPN, CDR2 SVGIG, per germline (reference sequence). The CDR3 spans 11 residues. CDR3 amino acids: CAWEDTVKLFF. In nucleotides, the CDR3 is TGTGCCTGGGAGGATACAGTAAAACTGTTTTTT.

A note on this clone: Relative to the germline gene, one junction end is altered; a read error may explain this. The chain has TRBV6-5 and TRBJ2-7; TRBD1 might be the D (6 bases). The CDR3 runs to 13 residues. CDR1 and CDR2 (germline): MNHEY, SVGAGI. The CDR3 bases are TGTGCCAGCAGTCCTGGACAGAACCTTTTTGCAACCTTC. Encoded protein: CASSPGQNLFATF.

The V gene is TRBV5-6, the J gene TRBJ1-2, with D possibly matching TRBD1 (6 bases). The CDR3 is made up of 15 amino acids. Germline CDR1 reads SGHDT; CDR2 reads YYEEEE. The germline V and J ends were trimmed by 3 bases and 8 bases, with 20 bases remaining between them. The CDR3 DNA reads as TGTGCCAGCAGCTCCTACAGGGCCCCTTCGTGGGGCTACACCTTC. As protein: CASSSYRAPSWGYTF. The full variable domain, with the rest looked up from reference TRBV5-6 and TRBJ1-2, is DAGVTQSPTHLIKTRGQQVTLRCSPKSGHDTVSWYQQALGQGPQFIFQYYEEEERQRGNFPDRFSGHQFPNYSSELNVNALLLGDSALYLCASSSYRAPSWGYTFGSGTRLTVV.

This clone was detected only a few times. This rearrangement joins TRBV28 to TRBJ1-5; D is ambiguous. Germline V gene lookup returns CDR1 MDHEN and CDR2 SYDVKM. Trimming left V 6 bases short and J 1 base short, with 4 bases between. The CDR3 length is 12 residues. The CDR3 DNA is TGTGCCAGCAGCCAAAGCAATCAGCCCCAGCATTTT. Translated, it gives CASSQSNQPQHF.

This clone showed up just a few times. The chain is built from TRBV7-2 and TRBJ1-2; no reliable D call. The length of the CDR3 is 11 residues. The V and J ends lost 5 bases and 8 bases respectively, with 9 bases between them. Germline CDR1 is SGHTA and CDR2 is FQGNSA. In DNA, the CDR3 is TGTGCCAGCAGCGTAGAGGGAGGCTACACCTTC. Translation gives CASSVEGGYTF.

The V gene is TRBV28, the J gene TRBJ1-5, with 8 bases that match TRBD1. Germline CDR1 is MDHEN and CDR2 is SYDVKM. The CDR3 covers 16 residues. Unmatched junction bases numbered 7, after V lost 6 bases and J lost 0 bases. CDR3 in amino acids: CASRLTGGGSNQPQHF. CDR3 bases: TGTGCCAGCAGACTTACAGGGGGTGGTAGCAATCAGCCCCAGCATTTT.

This chain uses TRBV28 with TRBJ1-4; TRBD1 matches 7 bases. CDR1 MDHEN and CDR2 SYDVKM come from the germline V gene. The CDR3 is 15 amino acids. V dropped 4 bases and J dropped 3; count of bases not matched to a gene: 5. The CDR3, as DNA: TGTGCCAGCAGTTCGACAGGGACAGCTAATGAAAAACTGTTTTTT. The encoded protein is CASSSTGTANEKLFF.

The gene calls are TRBV11-2 and TRBJ2-1; possibly TRBD1 or TRBD2 for D (6 bases each). Germline CDR1 SGHAT, CDR2 FQNNGV. The length of the CDR3 is 15 residues. Trimming removed 0 bases from V and 4 bases from J, with 10 bases in between. The CDR3 reads CASSLDGGLYNEQFF. The DNA of the CDR3 is TGTGCCAGCAGCTTAGACGGGGGCCTTTACAATGAGCAGTTCTTC.

The chain carries TRBV4-3 and TRBJ1-3; D ambiguous. The V end lost 0 bases, the J end lost 0 bases, and 15 bases lay between the germline ends. The germline V gene has CDR1 LGHNA and CDR2 YSLEER. The CDR3 has 18 residues. The CDR3: CASSQETYKPLSGNTIYF. CDR3 nucleotides: TGCGCCAGCAGCCAAGAAACTTACAAGCCCCTCTCTGGAAACACCATATATTTT.